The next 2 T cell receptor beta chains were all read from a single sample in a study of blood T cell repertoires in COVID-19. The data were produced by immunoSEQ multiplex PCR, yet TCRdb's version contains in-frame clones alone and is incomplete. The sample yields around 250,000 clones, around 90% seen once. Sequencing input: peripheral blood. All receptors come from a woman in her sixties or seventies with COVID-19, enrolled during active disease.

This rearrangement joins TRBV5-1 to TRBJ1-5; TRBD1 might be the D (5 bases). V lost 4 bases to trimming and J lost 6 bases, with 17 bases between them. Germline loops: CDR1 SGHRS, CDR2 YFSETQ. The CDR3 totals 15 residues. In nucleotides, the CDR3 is TGCGCCAGCAGCGAGCTCGGGGGTCTCGGTCAGCCCCAGCATTTT. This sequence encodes CASSELGGLGQPQHF.

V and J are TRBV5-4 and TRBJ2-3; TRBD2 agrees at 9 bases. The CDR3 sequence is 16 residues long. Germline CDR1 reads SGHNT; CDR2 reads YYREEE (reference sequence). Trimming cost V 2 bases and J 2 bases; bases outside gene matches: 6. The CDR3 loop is CASSFMVAGVTDTQYF. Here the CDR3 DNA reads TGTGCCAGCAGCTTTATGGTAGCGGGGGTCACAGATACGCAGTATTTT.